The next 10 T cell receptor beta chains were all read from a single sample in a study of monozygotic twins with cystic fibrosis. The method was immunoSEQ multiplex PCR; TCRdb's version includes in-frame clones alone and lacks a portion of them. Altogether 20,000 or so clones are present, nearly 98% being singletons, with the ten largest covering under 2.5%. Sequenced material: blood. The receptors stem from a woman aged 25 to 39 with cystic fibrosis.

This rearrangement joins TRBV29-1 to TRBJ2-7, with a weak D call TRBD1 (5 bases). This CDR3 is built from 12 residues. V dropped 4 bases and J dropped 4 bases, with 11 bases sitting between them. Germline assignment: CDR1 SQVTM and CDR2 ANQGSEA. The CDR3 DNA is TGCAGCGTTGGAACAGGCTATTACGAGCAGTACTTC. It specifies CSVGTGYYEQYF.

In regard to this clone: A junction boundary mismatches the germline segment, possibly from a read error. The chain carries TRBV6-6 and TRBJ1-2; 8 nucleotides align to TRBD1. CDR1 MNHNY and CDR2 SVGAGI come from the germline V gene (reference sequence). This CDR3 region has 16 residues. The CDR3 region is CASSHSRQGRPDGYTF. The CDR3 nucleotides are TGTGCCAGCAGTCACTCGCGACAGGGGCGGCCCGATGGCTACACCTTC.

The rearrangement joins TRBV7-8 to TRBJ2-1; D gene uncertain. Per germline, CDR1 SGHVS and CDR2 FQNEAQ. The CDR3 spans 18 residues. V was cut by 1 base and J by 2 bases, with 18 bases left in between. The CDR3 coding sequence is TGTGCCAGCAGCTTAGACCTTGAGACGGGTGAAACCTACAATGAGCAGTTCTTC. Amino acid sequence: CASSLDLETGETYNEQFF.

This clone occurred a few times. The genes are TRBV5-8 and TRBJ1-2; D is unresolved. CDR3 length: 14 residues. Trimming cost V 3 bases and J 0 bases, with 9 bases left between them. CDR1 is SGHTS, CDR2 YDEGEE, per germline. The CDR3 coding sequence is TGTGCCAGCAGCTCCTCTACGGCTAACTATGGCTACACCTTC. Its translation is CASSSSTANYGYTF.

The rearrangement joins TRBV7-9 to TRBJ2-3; D gene uncertain. Germline V gives CDR1 SEHNR, CDR2 FQNEAQ (reference sequence). V was shortened by 4 bases and J by 5 bases, with 4 bases between the two germline ends. The CDR3 has 11 amino acids. Written as DNA, the CDR3 is TGTGCCAGCAGCTCCAGAGATACGCAGTATTTT. Its translation: CASSSRDTQYF.

The V call is TRBV6-5, the J call TRBJ2-1; 8 bases line up with TRBD2. Per germline, CDR1 MNHEY and CDR2 SVGAGI. The CDR3 runs to 15 residues. V was clipped by 0 bases and J by 7 bases; unmatched bases: 5. This CDR3 reads CASSYSAGGWNEQFF. Here the CDR3 DNA reads TGTGCCAGCAGTTACTCGGCGGGGGGATGGAATGAGCAGTTCTTC.

For this clone: At one end the junction does not follow the germline gene, possibly because of a read error. The rearrangement uses TRBV7-9 and TRBJ2-3, with 11 bases aligning to TRBD2. Germline loops: CDR1 SEHNR, CDR2 FQNEAQ (reference sequence). This CDR3 is built from 15 residues. CDR3 sequence reads: CASNLAGGPTDTQYF. CDR3 nucleotides: TGTGCCAGCAACTTAGCGGGGGGGCCAACAGATACGCAGTATTTT.

This clone was seen only once. V gene TRBV4-1 combines with J gene TRBJ2-5; 7 nucleotides match TRBD1. The CDR3 covers 15 residues. Germline CDR1 reads MGHRA; CDR2 reads YSYEKL. J lost 2 bases, V lost 3 bases, and 6 bases had no gene match. The DNA for the CDR3 is TGCGCCAGCAGCCATCTTCCGGGACAGCAAGAGACCCAGTACTTC. Translated, it gives CASSHLPGQQETQYF.

CDR3 sequence: CASSSTSGGTYNEQFF. The CDR3 DNA reads TGCGCCAGCAGCTCCACTAGCGGGGGGACCTACAATGAGCAGTTCTTC. V usage is TRBV5-1 and J usage is TRBJ2-1; 12 bases align to TRBD2. CDR3 size: 16 residues. V dropped 3 bases and J dropped 2; count of bases not matched to a gene: 3. CDR1 is SGHRS, CDR2 YFSETQ, per germline.

The V and J genes are TRBV29-1 and TRBJ1-1, with D maybe TRBD1 (5 bases). Germline CDR1 is SQVTM and CDR2 is ANQGSEA. This CDR3 has 12 amino acids. Trimming removed 6 bases at V and 8 bases at J, with 16 bases between. The CDR3 DNA follows: TGCAGCGTCGCAGGGTTGGAGAGGGAAGCTTTCTTT. This sequence encodes CSVAGLEREAFF.